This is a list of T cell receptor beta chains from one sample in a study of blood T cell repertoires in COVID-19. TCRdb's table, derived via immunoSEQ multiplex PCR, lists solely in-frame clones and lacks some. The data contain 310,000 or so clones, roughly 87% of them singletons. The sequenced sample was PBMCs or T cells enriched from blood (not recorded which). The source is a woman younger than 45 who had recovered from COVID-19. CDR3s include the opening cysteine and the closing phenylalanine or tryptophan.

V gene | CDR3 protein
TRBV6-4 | CASSRTGMNTEAFF
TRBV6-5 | CASSPTQGNTIYF
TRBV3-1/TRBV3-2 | CASSQEGGNNQPQHF
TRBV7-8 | CASSLTGPRGAGELFF
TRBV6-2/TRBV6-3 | CASSLTGGSGYTF
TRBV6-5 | CASSYSVGTGDSPLHF
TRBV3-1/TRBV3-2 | CASSQGERSNEQYF
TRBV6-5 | CASSINPNSPLHF
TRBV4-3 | CASSPEYAPGMGNTIYF
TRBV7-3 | CASSRDTSGGYTF
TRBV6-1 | CASSDIAGGGSSYEQYF
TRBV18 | CASSPRRVFDTEAFF
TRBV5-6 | CASSLGTGNQPQHF
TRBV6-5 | CASRGASDYEQYF
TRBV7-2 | CASRATTGNTGELFF
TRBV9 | CASSPRQGMGHTEAFF
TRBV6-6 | CASSHTGPLSYEQYF
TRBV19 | CASSWGTGNYGYTF
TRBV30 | CAWSDGGRLGGYTF
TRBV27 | CASSPEASGGYQETQYF
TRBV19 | CASNPTGNTEAFF
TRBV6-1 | CASSLGTAAYEQYF
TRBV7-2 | CASSSQGGVNYYNEQFF
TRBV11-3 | CASSSGQGALETQYF
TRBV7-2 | CASRLAGGYNEQFF
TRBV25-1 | CASSEYGGSSGANVLTF
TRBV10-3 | CAISVSQETQYF
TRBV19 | CASSRQPEFSTDTQYF
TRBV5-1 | CASSLDGQGVTEAFF
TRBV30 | CAWFGGVWTEAFF
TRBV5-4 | CASSLMVGEYGYTF
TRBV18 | CASSPRQGVRETQYF
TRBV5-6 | CASSLVKTYEQYF
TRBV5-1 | CASSLEGQENSPLHF
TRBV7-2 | CASSLAGHYNEQFF
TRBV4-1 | CASSQLPIRDRLYTF
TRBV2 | CASSEGSVLETQYF
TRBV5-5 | CASSPGTGGWETQYF
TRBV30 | CAWSVRSGNRGYTF
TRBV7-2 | CASSSARGGKETQYF
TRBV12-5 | CASGFGTDGYTF
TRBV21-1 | CASSSDGGGNSGNTIYF